This T cell receptor beta chain was observed in a study of regulatory T cells in long-lasting Graves disease. Building of the TCR beta libraries involved iRepertoire HTBI primers and Arm-PCR of CDR3 regions. Using its own MiXCR run on the multiplex PCR reads, TCRdb lists one record per CDR3 protein. The sample lists about 620,000 distinct CDR3 sequences, roughly 16% occurring once. Specified time point: newly diagnosed GD, antithyroid drugs for less than 3 months. PBMC-derived RNA was used for the TCR library. Germline V lookup: CDR1 MDHEN, CDR2 SYDVKM. The CDR3 length is 14 residues. V was shortened by 7 bases and J by 7 bases, with 20 bases between the two germline ends. These data were likewise used in another study, on T cells in Graves' hyperthyroidism and ophthalmopathy.

Sequencing used peripheral blood mononuclear cells (PBMCs), obtained at new diagnosis, from a patient treated with antithyroid drugs. This receptor was obtained from a woman between 25 and 40 years old with Graves disease. The chain combines TRBV28 with TRBJ2-7; the D gene is possibly TRBD1 (6 bases). The CDR3 is CASTLRAGVWEQYF. The CDR3 DNA sequence: TGTGCCAGCACCCTGAGGGCAGGGGTGTGGGAGCAGTACTTC.